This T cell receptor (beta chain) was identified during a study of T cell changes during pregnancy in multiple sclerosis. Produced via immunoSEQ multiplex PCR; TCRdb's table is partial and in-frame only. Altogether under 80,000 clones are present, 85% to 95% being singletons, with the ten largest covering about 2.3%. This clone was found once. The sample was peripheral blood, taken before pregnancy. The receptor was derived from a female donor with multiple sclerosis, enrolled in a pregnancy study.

CDR3 sequence: CAWSVRLERGYTF. The CDR3 bases are TGTGCCTGGAGTGTTCGGCTAGAAAGGGGCTACACCTTC. The rearrangement uses TRBV30 and TRBJ1-2; D ambiguous. CDR1 is GTSNPN, CDR2 SVGIG, per germline (reference sequence). The CDR3 runs to 13 residues. V lost 0 bases, J lost 8 bases, and 13 bases lay in between.